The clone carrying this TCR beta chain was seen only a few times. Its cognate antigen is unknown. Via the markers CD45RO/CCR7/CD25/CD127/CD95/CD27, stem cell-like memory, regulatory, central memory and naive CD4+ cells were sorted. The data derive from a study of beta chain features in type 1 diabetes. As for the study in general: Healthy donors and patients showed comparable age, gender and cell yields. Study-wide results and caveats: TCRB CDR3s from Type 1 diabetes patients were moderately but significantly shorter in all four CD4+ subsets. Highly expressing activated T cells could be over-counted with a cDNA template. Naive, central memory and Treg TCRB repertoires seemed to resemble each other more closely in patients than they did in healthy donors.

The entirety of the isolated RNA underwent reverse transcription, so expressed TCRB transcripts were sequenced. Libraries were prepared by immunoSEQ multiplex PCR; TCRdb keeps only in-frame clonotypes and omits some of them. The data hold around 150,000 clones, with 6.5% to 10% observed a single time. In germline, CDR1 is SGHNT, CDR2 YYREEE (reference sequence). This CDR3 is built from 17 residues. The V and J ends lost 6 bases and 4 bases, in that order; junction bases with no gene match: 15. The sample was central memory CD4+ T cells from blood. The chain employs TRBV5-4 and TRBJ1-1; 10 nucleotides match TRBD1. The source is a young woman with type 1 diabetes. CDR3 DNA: TGTGCCAGCACCACCCCGGGGACAGGGGAGATGGCCACTGAAGCTTTCTTT. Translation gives CASTTPGTGEMATEAFF.